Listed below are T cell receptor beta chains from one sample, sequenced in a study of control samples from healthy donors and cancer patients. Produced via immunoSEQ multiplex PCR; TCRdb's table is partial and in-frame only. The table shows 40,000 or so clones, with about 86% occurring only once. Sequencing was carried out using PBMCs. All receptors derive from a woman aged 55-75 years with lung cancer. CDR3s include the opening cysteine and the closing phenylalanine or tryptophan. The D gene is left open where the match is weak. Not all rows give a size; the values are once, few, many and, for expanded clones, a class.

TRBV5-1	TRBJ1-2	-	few	CASSPLGTFYGYTF	TGCGCCAGCAGCCCACTCGGGACATTCTATGGCTACACCTTC
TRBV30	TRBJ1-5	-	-	CAWTLDRNQPQHF	TGTGCCTGGACCTTGGACAGAAATCAGCCCCAGCATTTT
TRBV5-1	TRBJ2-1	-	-	CASSLVGRGNEQFF	TGCGCCAGCAGCTTGGTAGGGCGAGGTAATGAGCAGTTCTTC
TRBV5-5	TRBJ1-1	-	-	CASSLTAAFGEEAFF	TGTGCCAGCAGCTTGACGGCAGCCTTTGGTGAGGAAGCTTTCTTT
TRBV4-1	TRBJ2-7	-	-	CASSQDPSSYEQYF	TGCGCCAGCAGCCAAGACCCCAGTTCCTACGAGCAGTACTTC
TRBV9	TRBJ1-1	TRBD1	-	CASSGTGGDLGTEAFF	TGTGCCAGCAGCGGGACAGGGGGCGATTTAGGGACTGAAGCTTTCTTT
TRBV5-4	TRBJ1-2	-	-	CASSLARVGGYTF	TGTGCCAGCAGCTTGGCAAGGGTGGGCGGCTACACCTTC
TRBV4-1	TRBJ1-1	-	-	CASSQDRGTFF	TGCGCCAGCAGCCAAGATAGGGGAACTTTCTTT
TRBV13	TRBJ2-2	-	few	CASSLQSFPGELFF	TGTGCCAGCAGCTTACAAAGTTTCCCCGGGGAGCTGTTTTTT
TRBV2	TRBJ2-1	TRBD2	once	CASSATGGGDTEFF	TGTGCCAGCAGTGCCACGGGAGGGGGAGACACGGAATTCTTC
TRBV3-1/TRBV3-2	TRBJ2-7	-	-	CASSHGPSEYEQYF	TGTGCCAGCAGCCACGGGCCCTCCGAATACGAGCAGTACTTC
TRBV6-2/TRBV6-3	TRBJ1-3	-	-	CASSYASGVGTIYF	TGTGCCAGCAGTTACGCCTCGGGAGTCGGCACCATATATTTT
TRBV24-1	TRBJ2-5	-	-	CATSDKWRETQYF	TGTGCCACCAGTGATAAATGGCGGGAGACCCAGTACTTC
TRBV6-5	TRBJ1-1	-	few	CASSYRNVPTDTEAFF	TGTGCCAGCAGTTACAGAAACGTCCCGACGGACACTGAAGCTTTCTTT
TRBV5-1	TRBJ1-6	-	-	CASSSGTEPLSPLHF	TGCGCCAGCAGCTCAGGGACGGAACCTTTGTCACCCCTCCACTTT
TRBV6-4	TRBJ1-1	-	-	CASSDFGGAPEAFF	TGTGCCAGCAGTGACTTCGGGGGTGCCCCTGAAGCTTTCTTT
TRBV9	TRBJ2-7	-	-	CASSVGGKDEQYF	TGTGCCAGCAGCGTAGGGGGAAAGGACGAGCAGTACTTC
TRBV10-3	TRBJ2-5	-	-	CAISSTGTQSFQYF	TGTGCCATCTCATCTACCGGGACACAAAGTTTCCAGTACTTC
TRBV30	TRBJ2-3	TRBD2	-	CAWKTSGDRDTQYF	TGTGCCTGGAAGACTAGCGGGGATAGGGATACGCAGTATTTT
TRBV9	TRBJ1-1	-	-	CASSAEVGIQAFF	TGTGCCAGCAGCGCCGAAGTAGGGATACAAGCTTTCTTT
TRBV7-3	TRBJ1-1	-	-	CASSLTVNTEAFF	TGTGCCAGCAGCTTAACAGTGAACACTGAAGCTTTCTTT
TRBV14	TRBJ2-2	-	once	CASSQVRAGELFF	TGTGCCAGCAGCCAAGTTCGGGCCGGGGAGCTGTTTTTT
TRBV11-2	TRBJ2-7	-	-	CASSLSSISYEQYF	TGTGCCAGCAGCTTATCCTCGATCTCCTACGAGCAGTACTTC
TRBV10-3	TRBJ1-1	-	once	CAIRGVMNTEAFF	TGTGCCATCAGAGGGGTGATGAACACTGAAGCTTTCTTT
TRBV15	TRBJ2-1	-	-	CATSRGASSYNEQFF	TGTGCCACCAGCAGAGGGGCTAGCTCCTACAATGAGCAGTTCTTC
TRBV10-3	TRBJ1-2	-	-	CAISPVVPGHLNYGYTF	TGTGCCATCAGCCCTGTCGTCCCGGGACATCTAAACTATGGCTACACCTTC
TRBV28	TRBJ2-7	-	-	CASSLVGYEQYF	TGTGCCAGCAGCCTGGTCGGCTACGAGCAGTACTTC
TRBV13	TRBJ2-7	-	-	CASSLRPGAYEQYF	TGTGCCAGCAGCTTACGGCCAGGAGCCTACGAGCAGTACTTC
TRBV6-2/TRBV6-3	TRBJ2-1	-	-	CASSYSIEGDNEQFF	TGTGCCAGCAGTTACTCGATAGAAGGGGACAATGAGCAGTTCTTC
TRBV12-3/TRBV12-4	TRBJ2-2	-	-	CASTLGGELFF	TGTGCCAGCACCCTAGGCGGGGAGCTGTTTTTT
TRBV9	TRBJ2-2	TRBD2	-	CASSVDGDGAGGRTGELFF	TGTGCCAGCAGCGTAGACGGGGACGGAGCGGGGGGGCGAACCGGGGAGCTGTTTTTT
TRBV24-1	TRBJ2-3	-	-	CATSDGSRGVGTDTQYF	TGTGCCACCAGTGATGGGAGTAGAGGGGTTGGGACAGATACGCAGTATTTT
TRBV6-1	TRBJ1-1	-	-	CASSEALDPGLVEAFF	TGTGCCAGCAGTGAAGCGCTAGACCCCGGATTAGTTGAAGCTTTCTTT
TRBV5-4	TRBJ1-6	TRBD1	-	CASSLGRTGRNSPLHF	TGTGCCAGCAGCTTGGGACGGACAGGGAGGAATTCACCCCTCCACTTT
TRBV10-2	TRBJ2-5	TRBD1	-	CASSESWTGEKNF	TGCGCCAGCAGTGAGTCCTGGACAGGGGAGAAGAACTTC
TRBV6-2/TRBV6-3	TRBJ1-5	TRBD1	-	CASSYTGQVVGQPQHF	TGTGCCAGCAGTTACACGGGACAGGTGGTCGGGCAGCCCCAGCATTTT
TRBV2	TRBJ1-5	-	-	CASTIAGLQPQHF	TGTGCCAGCACAATAGCGGGGCTGCAGCCCCAGCATTTT
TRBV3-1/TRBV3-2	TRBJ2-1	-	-	CASSQISTEQFF	TGTGCCAGCAGCCAAATTAGTACTGAGCAGTTCTTC
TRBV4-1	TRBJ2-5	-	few	CASSHINSEFQYF	TGCGCCAGCAGCCACATAAATAGCGAATTCCAGTACTTC
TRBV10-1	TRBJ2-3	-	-	CASSEEYRTDTQYF	TGCGCCAGCAGTGAAGAATACCGCACAGATACGCAGTATTTT
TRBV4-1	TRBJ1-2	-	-	CASSQEGRSGPGSYTF	TGCGCCAGCAGCCAAGAGGGTCGGTCCGGGCCGGGGAGCTACACCTTC
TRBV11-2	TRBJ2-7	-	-	CASSFFWDGTYEQYF	TGTGCCAGCAGCTTTTTCTGGGACGGAACTTACGAGCAGTACTTC
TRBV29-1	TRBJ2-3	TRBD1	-	CSVEEDPGQGIKDTQYF	TGCAGCGTTGAAGAGGACCCAGGACAGGGAATTAAGGATACGCAGTATTTT
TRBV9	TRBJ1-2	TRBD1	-	CASSRDREIGGYTF	TGTGCCAGCAGCCGGGACAGGGAGATCGGTGGCTACACCTTC
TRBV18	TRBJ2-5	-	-	CASSPRPEETQYF	TGTGCCAGCTCACCGCGACCGGAAGAGACCCAGTACTTC
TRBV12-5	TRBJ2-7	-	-	CASGLLTEQYF	TGTGCTAGTGGTTTGCTAACCGAGCAGTACTTC
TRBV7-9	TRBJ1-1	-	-	CASSFTGTEAFF	TGTGCCAGCAGCTTTACAGGGACGGAAGCTTTCTTT
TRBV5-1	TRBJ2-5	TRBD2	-	CASSLGLAGQETQYF	TGCGCCAGCAGCTTGGGGCTAGCGGGGCAAGAGACCCAGTACTTC
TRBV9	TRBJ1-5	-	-	CASSVGAANQPQHF	TGTGCCAGCAGCGTAGGGGCAGCTAATCAGCCCCAGCATTTT
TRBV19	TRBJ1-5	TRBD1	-	CASSFGTGISNQPQHF	TGTGCCAGTAGCTTCGGGACAGGGATTAGCAATCAGCCCCAGCATTTT
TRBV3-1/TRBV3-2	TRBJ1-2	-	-	CASSQGDGYTF	TGTGCCAGCAGCCAAGGGGATGGCTACACCTTC
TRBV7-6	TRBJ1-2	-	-	CASSLVGGALYGYTF	TGTGCCAGCAGCTTAGTGGGTGGGGCTCTCTATGGCTACACCTTC